This is a list of T cell receptor beta chains from one sample in a study of cytomegalovirus exposure and HLA in healthy donors. Method: immunoSEQ multiplex PCR; TCRdb's copy keeps in-frame clones and lacks some. The sample records about 100,000 clones, about 76% being singletons. Sample: PBMCs. Every receptor here comes from a woman aged 70 to 79 in good health and CMV-seropositive. CDR3s include the opening cysteine and the closing phenylalanine or tryptophan. Each record gives: D gene, CDR3 length, J gene, clone size, V gene, CDR3 DNA, CDR3 protein. A D gene is named only where the DNA matches it firmly. Only some rows state a clone size, as once, few, many or a class for expanded clones.

>NA|17|TRBJ2-1|NA|TRBV7-2
TGTGCCAGCAGCTTAATTCCGTTAGCCGCCTCCTACAATGAGCAGTTCTTC
CASSLIPLAASYNEQFF
>TRBD2|16|TRBJ2-7|NA|TRBV7-9
TGTGCCAGCAGCCTCCCCCGGGCTAGCGGGAGGAACGAGCAGTACTTC
CASSLPRASGRNEQYF
>TRBD1|15|TRBJ2-1|NA|TRBV7-8
TGTGCCAGCAGCGCAAGGGACAGCTCCTACAATGAGCAGTTCTTC
CASSARDSSYNEQFF
>TRBD1|13|TRBJ1-2|NA|TRBV6-5
TGTGCCAGCAGCACAGGGGCGCGCGATGGCTACACCTTC
CASSTGARDGYTF
>NA|15|TRBJ1-2|NA|TRBV4-3
TGCGCCAGCAGCCAAGATCGTAACAGAGATTCGGGCTACACCTTC
CASSQDRNRDSGYTF
>NA|15|TRBJ2-7|NA|TRBV21-1
TGTGCCATCAGCACTCGGACAGGGTGTAGCTACGAGCAGTACTTC
CAISTRTGCSYEQYF
>NA|12|TRBJ1-1|once|TRBV5-4
TGTGCCAGCAGCTACGGGAAGGCTGAAGCTTTCTTT
CASSYGKAEAFF
>TRBD2|15|TRBJ2-7|NA|TRBV19
TGTGCCAGTAGTATTAGGGAGGGGCGGACCTACGAGCAGTACTTC
CASSIREGRTYEQYF
>TRBD2|18|TRBJ2-3|once|TRBV27
TGTGCCAGCAGTTTAAGAACTAGCGGGAGGGCCGGGTCAGATACGCAGTATTTT
CASSLRTSGRAGSDTQYF
>NA|15|TRBJ1-4|NA|TRBV21-1
TGTGCCAGCGAGGAGGAGTGGTTGCGTAATGAAAAACTGTTTTTT
CASEEEWLRNEKLFF
>TRBD2|16|TRBJ2-3|NA|TRBV7-2
TGTGCCAGCAGCCTCACTAGCGGGAGGGCGTCACATACGCAGTATTTT
CASSLTSGRASHTQYF
>TRBD2|15|TRBJ2-7|NA|TRBV14
TGTGCCAGCAGACAGACTAGCGGGGCCTCCTACGAGCAGTACTTC
CASRQTSGASYEQYF
>NA|14|TRBJ1-5|NA|TRBV10-3
TGTGCCACCGCGATTAGAGAGGGCAATCAGCCCCAGCATTTT
CATAIREGNQPQHF
>TRBD1|13|TRBJ2-5|few|TRBV18
TGTGCCAGCTCACCTTCAGCCCAGGGGGCCCAGTACTTC
CASSPSAQGAQYF
>NA|14|TRBJ1-1|NA|TRBV18
TGTGCCAGCTCAAATCAGGGAGGGAACACTGAAGCTTTCTTT
CASSNQGGNTEAFF
>NA|14|TRBJ2-7|NA|TRBV5-1
TGCGCCAGCAGCTTGGGACAGCCACCCTACGAGCAGTACTTC
CASSLGQPPYEQYF
>TRBD2|16|TRBJ2-3|NA|TRBV7-6
TGTGCCAGCAGGATTGGGACTAGCGGCAGCACAGATACGCAGTATTTT
CASRIGTSGSTDTQYF
>TRBD1|14|TRBJ1-2|NA|TRBV14
TGTGCCAGCAGCCACTGGACAGGAGTCGATGGCTACACCTTC
CASSHWTGVDGYTF
>NA|12|TRBJ1-1|few|TRBV19
TGTGCCAGTACGCAGGGGCTCACTGAAGCTTTCTTT
CASTQGLTEAFF